The source of this T cell receptor (beta chain) is a study of blood T cell repertoires in COVID-19. The wider study: Spain, Italy and the United States supplied samples that represented acute and convalescent COVID-19. The analysed material was cDNA or gDNA that came from T cells, B-cell-depleted T cells, or PBMCs.

Authors' data handling: The assay estimated nucleated cells by amplifying reference gene primers. Clones were sequenced by immunoSEQ multiplex PCR, and TCRdb holds only the in-frame ones, with some missing. V, J and clone size reflect that table, while D and trimming were determined from the DNA. The sample yields fewer than 200,000 clones, about 85% seen once. Trimming removed 4 bases from V and 0 bases from J; junction bases left unmatched: 7. CDR3 length equals 17 residues. Germline V gives CDR1 SGHRS, CDR2 YFSETQ. The rearrangement links TRBV5-1 to TRBJ2-1; 10 nucleotides align to TRBD2. Sequenced sample: peripheral blood. The source of this sequence is a woman aged 55-70 years with acute or convalescent COVID-19. CDR3 DNA sequence: TGCGCCAGCAGCACCTTAGCGGGAGGCTCCTCCTACAATGAGCAGTTCTTC. Protein: CASSTLAGGSSYNEQFF.